This paragraph reports one T cell receptor beta chain. This entry comes from a study of CD8 T cell repertoires and HIV-1 epitope variants. For the study at large: Twenty-five autologous and known Gag and Nef epitope variant peptides each stimulated T cells separately. Epitopes were three Gag families plus Nef HW9 and YT9.

Germline CDR1 reads SGHVS; CDR2 reads FNYEAQ. After removal of 5 bases from V and 3 bases from J, the junction contained 9 bases not matched to a gene. The CDR3 runs to 16 residues. Data came from immunoSEQ multiplex PCR; TCRdb stores just in-frame clones and leaves some out. This sample carries tens of thousands of clones, roughly 80% of them seen once, and the ten largest clones take roughly 24%. The sequence was collected from a male donor with HIV. The chain has TRBV7-6 and TRBJ2-3; 9 bases map to TRBD2. The sequenced material came from uncultured baseline CD8+ T cells from peripheral blood mononuclear cells (PBMCs). CDR3 loop: CASSGTSRVRTDTQYF. Here the CDR3 DNA reads TGTGCCAGCAGCGGGACTAGCCGAGTAAGGACAGATACGCAGTATTTT. Full variable domain (remainder filled in from reference TRBV7-6 and TRBJ2-3): GAGVSQSPRYKVTKRGQDVALRCDPISGHVSLYWYRQALGQGPEFLTYFNYEAQQDKSGLPNDRFSAERPEGSISTLTIQRTEQRDSAMYRCASSGTSRVRTDTQYFGPGTRLTVL.